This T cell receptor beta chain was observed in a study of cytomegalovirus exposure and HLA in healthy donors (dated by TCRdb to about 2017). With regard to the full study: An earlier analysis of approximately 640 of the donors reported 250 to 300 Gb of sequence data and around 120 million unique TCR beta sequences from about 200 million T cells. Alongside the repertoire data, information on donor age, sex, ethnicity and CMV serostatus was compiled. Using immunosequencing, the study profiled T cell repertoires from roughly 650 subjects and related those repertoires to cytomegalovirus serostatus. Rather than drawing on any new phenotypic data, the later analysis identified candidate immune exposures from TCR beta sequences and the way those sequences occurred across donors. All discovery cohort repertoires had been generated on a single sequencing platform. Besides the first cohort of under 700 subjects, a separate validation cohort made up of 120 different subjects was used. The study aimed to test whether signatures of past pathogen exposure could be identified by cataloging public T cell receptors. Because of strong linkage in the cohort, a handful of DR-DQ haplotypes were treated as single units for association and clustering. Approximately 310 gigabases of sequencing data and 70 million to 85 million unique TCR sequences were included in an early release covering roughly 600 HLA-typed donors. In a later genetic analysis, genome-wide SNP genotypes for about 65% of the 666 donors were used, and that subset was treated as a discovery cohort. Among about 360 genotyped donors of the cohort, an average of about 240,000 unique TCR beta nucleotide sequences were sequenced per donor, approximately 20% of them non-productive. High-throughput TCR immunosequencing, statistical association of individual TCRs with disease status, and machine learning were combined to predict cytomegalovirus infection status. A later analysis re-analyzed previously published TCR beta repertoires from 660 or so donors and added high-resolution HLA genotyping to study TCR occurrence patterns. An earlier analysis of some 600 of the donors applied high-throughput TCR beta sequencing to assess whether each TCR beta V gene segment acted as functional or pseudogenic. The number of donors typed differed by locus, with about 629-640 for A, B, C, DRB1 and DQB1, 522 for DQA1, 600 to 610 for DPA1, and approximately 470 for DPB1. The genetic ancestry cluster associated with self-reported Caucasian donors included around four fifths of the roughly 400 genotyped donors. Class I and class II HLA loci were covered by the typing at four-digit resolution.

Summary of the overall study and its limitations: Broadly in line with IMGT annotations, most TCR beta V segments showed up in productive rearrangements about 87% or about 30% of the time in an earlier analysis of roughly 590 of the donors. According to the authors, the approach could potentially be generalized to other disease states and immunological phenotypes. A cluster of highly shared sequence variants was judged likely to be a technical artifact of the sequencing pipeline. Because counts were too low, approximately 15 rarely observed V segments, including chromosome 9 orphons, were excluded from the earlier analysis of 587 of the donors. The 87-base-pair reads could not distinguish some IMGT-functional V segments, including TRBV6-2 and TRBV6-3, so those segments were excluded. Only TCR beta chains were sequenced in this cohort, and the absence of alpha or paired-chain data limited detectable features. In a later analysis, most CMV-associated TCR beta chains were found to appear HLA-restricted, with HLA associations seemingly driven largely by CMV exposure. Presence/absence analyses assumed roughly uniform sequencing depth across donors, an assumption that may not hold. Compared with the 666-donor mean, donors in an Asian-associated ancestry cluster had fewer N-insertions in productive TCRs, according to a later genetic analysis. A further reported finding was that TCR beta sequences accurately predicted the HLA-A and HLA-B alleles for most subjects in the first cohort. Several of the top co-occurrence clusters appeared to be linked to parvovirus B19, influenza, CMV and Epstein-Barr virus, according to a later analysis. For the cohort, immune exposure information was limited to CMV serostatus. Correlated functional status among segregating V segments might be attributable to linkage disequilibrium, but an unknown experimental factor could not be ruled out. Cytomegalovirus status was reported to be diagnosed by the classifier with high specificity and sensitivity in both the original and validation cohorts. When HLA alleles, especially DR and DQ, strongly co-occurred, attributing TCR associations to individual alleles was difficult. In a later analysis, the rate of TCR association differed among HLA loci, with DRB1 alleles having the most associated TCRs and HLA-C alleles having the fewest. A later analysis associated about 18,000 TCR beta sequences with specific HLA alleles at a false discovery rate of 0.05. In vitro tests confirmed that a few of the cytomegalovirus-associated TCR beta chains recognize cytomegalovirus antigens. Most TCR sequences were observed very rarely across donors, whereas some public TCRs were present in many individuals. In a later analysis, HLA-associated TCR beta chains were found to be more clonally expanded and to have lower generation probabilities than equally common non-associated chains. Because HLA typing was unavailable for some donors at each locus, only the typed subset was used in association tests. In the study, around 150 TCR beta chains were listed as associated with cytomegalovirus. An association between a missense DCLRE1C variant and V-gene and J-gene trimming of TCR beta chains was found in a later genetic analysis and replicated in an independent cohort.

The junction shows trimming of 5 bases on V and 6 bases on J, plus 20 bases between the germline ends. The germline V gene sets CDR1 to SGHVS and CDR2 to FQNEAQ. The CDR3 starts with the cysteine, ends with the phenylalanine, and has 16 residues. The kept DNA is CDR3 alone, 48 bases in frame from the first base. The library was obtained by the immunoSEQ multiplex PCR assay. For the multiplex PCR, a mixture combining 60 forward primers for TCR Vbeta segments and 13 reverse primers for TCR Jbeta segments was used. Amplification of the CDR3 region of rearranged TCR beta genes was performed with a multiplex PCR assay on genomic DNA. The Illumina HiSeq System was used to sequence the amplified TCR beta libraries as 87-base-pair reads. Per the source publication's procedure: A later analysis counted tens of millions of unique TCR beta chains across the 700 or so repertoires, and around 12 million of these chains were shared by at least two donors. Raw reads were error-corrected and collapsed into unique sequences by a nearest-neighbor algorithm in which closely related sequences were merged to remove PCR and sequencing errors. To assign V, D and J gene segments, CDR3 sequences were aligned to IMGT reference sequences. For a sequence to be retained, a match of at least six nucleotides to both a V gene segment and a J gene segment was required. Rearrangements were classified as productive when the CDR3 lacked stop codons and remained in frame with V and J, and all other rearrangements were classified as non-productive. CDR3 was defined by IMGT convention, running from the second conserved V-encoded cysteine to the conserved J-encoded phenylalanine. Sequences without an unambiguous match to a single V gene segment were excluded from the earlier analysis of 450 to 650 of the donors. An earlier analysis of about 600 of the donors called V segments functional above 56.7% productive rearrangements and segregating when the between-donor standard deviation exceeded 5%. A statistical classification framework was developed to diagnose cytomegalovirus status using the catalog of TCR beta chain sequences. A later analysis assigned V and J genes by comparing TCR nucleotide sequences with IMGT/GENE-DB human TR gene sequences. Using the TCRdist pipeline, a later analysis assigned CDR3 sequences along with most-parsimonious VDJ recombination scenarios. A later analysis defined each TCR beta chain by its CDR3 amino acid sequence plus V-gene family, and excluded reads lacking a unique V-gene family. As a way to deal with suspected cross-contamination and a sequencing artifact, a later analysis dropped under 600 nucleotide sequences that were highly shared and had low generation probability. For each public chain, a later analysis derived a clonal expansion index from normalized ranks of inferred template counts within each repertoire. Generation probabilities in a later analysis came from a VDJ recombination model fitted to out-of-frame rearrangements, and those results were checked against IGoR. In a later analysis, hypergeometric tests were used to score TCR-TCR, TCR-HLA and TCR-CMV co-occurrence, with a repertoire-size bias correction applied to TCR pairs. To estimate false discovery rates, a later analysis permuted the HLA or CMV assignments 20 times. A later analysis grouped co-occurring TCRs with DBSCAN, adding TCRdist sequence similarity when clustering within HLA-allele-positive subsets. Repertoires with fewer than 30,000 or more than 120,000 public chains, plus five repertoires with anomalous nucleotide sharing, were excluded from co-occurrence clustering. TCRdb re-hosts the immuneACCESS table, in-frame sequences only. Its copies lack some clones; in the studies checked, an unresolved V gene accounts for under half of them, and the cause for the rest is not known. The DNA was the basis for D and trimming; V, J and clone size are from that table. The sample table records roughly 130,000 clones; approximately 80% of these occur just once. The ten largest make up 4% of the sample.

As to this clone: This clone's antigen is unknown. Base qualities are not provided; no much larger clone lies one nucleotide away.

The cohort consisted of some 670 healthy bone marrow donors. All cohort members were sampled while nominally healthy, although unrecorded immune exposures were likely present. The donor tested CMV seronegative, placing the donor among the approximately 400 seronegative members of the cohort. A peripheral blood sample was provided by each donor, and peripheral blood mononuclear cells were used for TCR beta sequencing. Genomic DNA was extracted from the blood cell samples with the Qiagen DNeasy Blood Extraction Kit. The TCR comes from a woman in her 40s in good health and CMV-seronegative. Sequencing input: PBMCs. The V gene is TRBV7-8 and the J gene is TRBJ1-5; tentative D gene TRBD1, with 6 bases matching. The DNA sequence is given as TGTGCCAGCAGCGTCGACAGGCTGGCAACGGGTCAGCCCCAGCATTTT. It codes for CASSVDRLATGQPQHF.